This T cell receptor (beta chain) was captured in a study of T cell repertoires in cytomegalovirus infection. The overall study: CMV infection together with matching HLA type was indicated by public TCR beta signatures. Whole-study findings and limits: There were carriers of CMV plus the relevant HLA, and cumulative public TCR beta family frequency identified them. Clonotype analysis showed dominance of the ex vivo response by HLA-C-restricted CMV-specific TCR beta clonotypes.

TCRdb itself ran the reads through MiXCR, one entry per CDR3 protein. The sample consists of 200,000 to 300,000 distinct CDR3 sequences, around 6.2% of them appearing once. This clonotype occurred many times. The antigen is not known. Germline CDR1 is SNHLY and CDR2 is FYNNEI. CDR3 length equals 15 residues. V was shortened by 3 bases and J by 4 bases, with 13 bases between the two germline ends. The origin of this receptor is a human donor in good health (CMV status not recorded). Some clones in this sample may be carry-over from other donors' samples. V usage is TRBV2 and J usage is TRBJ2-1, with D perhaps matching TRBD1 (5 bases). Sequenced sample: PBMCs. The CDR3 DNA sequence: TGTGCCAGCAGTGATCCCCACCAGGGATACAATGAGCAGTTCTTC. Amino acid sequence: CASSDPHQGYNEQFF.